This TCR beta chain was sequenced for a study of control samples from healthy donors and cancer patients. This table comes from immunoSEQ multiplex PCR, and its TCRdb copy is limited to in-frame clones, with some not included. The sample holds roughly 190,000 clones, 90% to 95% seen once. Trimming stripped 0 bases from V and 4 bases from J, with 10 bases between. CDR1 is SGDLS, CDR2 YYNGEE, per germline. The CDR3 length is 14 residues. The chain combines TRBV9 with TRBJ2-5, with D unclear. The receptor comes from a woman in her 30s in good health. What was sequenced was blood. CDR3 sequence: CASSVELGIETQYF. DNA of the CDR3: TGTGCCAGCAGCGTAGAGTTAGGGATAGAGACCCAGTACTTC.